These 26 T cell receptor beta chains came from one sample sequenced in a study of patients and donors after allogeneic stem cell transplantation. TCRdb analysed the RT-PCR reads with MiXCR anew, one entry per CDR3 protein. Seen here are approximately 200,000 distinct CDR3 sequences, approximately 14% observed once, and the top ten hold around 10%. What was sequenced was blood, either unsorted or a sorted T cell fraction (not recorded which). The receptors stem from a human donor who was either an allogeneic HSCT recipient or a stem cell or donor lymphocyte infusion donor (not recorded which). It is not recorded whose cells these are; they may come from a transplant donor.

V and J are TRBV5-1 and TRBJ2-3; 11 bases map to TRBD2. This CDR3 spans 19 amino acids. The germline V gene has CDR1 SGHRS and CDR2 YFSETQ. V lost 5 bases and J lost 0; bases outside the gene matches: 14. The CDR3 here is CASRAGTSGLRASTDTQYF. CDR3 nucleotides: TGCGCCAGCAGGGCAGGGACTAGCGGACTTCGTGCTAGCACAGATACGCAGTATTTT.

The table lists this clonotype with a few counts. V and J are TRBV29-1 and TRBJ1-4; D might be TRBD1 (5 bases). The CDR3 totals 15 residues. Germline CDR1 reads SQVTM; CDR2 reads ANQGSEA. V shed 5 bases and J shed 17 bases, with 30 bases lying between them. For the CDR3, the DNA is TGCAGCGTTTCCTCGTCCGGGACGATAGTGAAAAACTTTTTTTTT. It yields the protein CSVSSSGTIVKNFFF.

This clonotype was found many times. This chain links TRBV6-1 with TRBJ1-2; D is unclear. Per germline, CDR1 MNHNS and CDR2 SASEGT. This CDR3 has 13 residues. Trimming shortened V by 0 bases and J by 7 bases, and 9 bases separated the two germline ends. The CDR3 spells CASSEASGTGYTF. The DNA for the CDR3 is TGTGCCAGCAGTGAAGCTTCCGGAACTGGCTACACCTTC.

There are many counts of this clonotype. The DNA of the CDR3 is TGTGCCAGCAGCTTAACGTCCAGGGTTGAAACTGAAGCTTTCTTT. Encoded protein: CASSLTSRVETEAFF. The rearrangement uses TRBV7-6 and TRBJ1-1; tentative D call: TRBD1 (5 bases). The CDR3 loop spans 15 amino acids. V was pared by 2 bases and J by 5 bases, with 15 bases between. From germline, CDR1 is SGHVS and CDR2 FNYEAQ.

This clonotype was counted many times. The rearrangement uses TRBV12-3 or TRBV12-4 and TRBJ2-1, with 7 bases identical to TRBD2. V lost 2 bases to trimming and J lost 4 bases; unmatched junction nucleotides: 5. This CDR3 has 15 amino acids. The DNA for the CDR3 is TGTGCCAGCAGTTTAAGGAGGGAGGGGTACAATGAGCAGTTCTTC. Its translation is CASSLRREGYNEQFF.

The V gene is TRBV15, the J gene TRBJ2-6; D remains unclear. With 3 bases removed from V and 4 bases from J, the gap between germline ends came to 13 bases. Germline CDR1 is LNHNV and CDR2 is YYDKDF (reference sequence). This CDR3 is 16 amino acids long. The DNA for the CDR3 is TGTGCCACCAGCAGGATAGACCGCGGAGGGGCCAACGTCCTGACTTTC. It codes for CATSRIDRGGANVLTF.

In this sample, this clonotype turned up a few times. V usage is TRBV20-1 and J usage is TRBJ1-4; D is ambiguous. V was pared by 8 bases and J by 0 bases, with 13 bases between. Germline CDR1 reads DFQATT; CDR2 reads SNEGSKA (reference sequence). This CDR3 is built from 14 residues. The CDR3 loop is CSPRYPTTNEKLFF. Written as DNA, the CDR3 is TGCAGTCCGAGATATCCCACAACTAATGAAAAACTGTTTTTT.

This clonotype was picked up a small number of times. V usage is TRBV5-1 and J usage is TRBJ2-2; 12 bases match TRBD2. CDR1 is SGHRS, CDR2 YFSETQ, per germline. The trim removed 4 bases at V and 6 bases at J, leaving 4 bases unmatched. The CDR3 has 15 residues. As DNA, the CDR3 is TGCGCCAGCAGCCAGACTAGCGGGAGAGCCGGGGAGCTGTTTTTT. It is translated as CASSQTSGRAGELFF.

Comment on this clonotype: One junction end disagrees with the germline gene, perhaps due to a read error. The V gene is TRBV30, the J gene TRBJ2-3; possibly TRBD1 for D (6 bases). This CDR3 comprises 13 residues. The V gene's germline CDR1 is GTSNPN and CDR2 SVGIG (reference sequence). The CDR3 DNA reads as TGTGCCTGGAGTATTGGGGGCACCGATACGCAGTATTTT. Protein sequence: CAWSIGGTDTQYF. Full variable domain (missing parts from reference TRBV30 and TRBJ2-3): SQTIHQWPATLVQPVGSPLSLECTVEGTSNPNLYWYRQAAGRGLQLLFYSVGIGQISSEVPQNLSASRPQDRQFILSSKKLLLSDSGFYLCAWSIGGTDTQYFGPGTRLTVL.

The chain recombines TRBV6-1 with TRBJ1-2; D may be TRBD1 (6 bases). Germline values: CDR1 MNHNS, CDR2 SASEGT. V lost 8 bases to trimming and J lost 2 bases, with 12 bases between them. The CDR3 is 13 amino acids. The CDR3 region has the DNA TGTGCCAGCCACAGGGCGGCCAACTATGGCTACACCTTC. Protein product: CASHRAANYGYTF.

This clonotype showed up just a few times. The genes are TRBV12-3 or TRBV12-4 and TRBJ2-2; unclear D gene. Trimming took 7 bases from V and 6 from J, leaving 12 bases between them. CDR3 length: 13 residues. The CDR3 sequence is CASTLDGAGELFF. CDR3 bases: TGTGCCAGCACCCTGGATGGGGCCGGGGAGCTGTTTTTT.

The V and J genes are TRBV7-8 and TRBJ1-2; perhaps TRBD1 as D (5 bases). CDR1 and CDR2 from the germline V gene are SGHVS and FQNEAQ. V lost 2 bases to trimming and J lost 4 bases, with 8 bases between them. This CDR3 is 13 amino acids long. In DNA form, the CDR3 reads TGTGCCAGCAGCTTAATCCAGGGCTATGGCTACACCTTC. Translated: CASSLIQGYGYTF.

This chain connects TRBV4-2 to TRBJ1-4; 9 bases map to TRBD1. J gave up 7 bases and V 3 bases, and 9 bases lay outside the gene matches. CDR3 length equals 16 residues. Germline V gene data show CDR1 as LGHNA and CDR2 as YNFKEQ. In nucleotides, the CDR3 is TGTGCCAGCAGCCACCCCTGGACAGGGGTGGGTGAAAAACTGTTTTTT. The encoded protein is CASSHPWTGVGEKLFF.

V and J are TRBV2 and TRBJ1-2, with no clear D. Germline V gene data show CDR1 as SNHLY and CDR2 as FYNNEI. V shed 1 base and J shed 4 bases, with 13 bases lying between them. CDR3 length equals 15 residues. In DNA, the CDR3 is TGTGCCAGCAGTGAAGTGCGGGGATCGGGCTATGGCTACACCTTC. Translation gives CASSEVRGSGYGYTF.

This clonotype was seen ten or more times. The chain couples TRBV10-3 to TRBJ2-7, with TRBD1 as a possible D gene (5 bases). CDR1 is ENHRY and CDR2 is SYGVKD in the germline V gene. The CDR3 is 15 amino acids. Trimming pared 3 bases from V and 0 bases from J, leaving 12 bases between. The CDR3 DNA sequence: TGTGCCATCAGTGATGGGGCGCTTAGCTCCTACGAGCAGTACTTC. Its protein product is CAISDGALSSYEQYF.

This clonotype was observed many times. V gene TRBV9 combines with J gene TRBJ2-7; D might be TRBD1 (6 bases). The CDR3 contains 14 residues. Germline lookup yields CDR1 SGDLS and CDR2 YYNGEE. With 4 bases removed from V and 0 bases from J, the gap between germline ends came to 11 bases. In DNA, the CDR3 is TGTGCCAGCAGCATTCAGGGGCGCTCCTACGAGCAGTACTTC. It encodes CASSIQGRSYEQYF. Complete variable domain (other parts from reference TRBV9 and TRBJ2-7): DSGVTQTPKHLITATGQRVTLRCSPRSGDLSVYWYQQSLDQGLQFLIQYYNGEERAKGNILERFSAQQFPDLHSELNLSSLELGDSALYFCASSIQGRSYEQYFGPGTRLTVT.

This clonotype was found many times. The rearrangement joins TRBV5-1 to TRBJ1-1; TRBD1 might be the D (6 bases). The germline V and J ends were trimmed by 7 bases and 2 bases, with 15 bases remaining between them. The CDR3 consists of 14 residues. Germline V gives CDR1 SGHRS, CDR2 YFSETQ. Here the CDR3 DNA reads TGCGCCAGCCGGTGGGACATAGTCAACACTGAAGCTTTCTTT. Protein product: CASRWDIVNTEAFF.

Here the CDR3 reads CAISEQITDTQYF. The CDR3 DNA is TGTGCCATCAGTGAACAGATCACAGATACGCAGTATTTT. The V gene is TRBV10-3, the J gene TRBJ2-3; D remains unclear. V lost 3 bases, J lost 2 bases, and 6 bases lay in between. Per germline, CDR1 ENHRY and CDR2 SYGVKD. CDR3 size: 13 residues.

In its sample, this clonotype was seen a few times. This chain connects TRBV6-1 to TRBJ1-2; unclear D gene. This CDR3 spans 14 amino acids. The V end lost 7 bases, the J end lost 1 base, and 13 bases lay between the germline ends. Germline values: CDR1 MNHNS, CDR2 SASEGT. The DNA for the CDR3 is TGTGCCAGCAAAAACATGGGTCTTAACTATGGCTACACCTTC. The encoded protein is CASKNMGLNYGYTF.

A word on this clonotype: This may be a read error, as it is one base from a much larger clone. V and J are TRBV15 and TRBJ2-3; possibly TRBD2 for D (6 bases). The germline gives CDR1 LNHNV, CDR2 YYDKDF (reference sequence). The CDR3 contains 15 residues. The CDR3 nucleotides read TGTGCCACCAGCAGAGACGGGAGTGGCACAGATGCGCAGTATTTT. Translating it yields CATSRDGSGTDAQYF.

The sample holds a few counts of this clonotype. In DNA, the CDR3 is TGTGCCAGCAGTTCTAGCGGTAGGGCCCAAGAGACCCAGTACTTC. It is translated as CASSSSGRAQETQYF. The chain employs TRBV27 and TRBJ2-5, with 7 bases identical to TRBD2. Germline V gene data show CDR1 as MNHEY and CDR2 as SMNVEV (reference sequence). The CDR3 covers 15 residues. J was trimmed by 1 base and V by 4 bases; bases with no gene match: 6.

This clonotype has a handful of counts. The CDR3 sequence is CASSDRDRGSNQPQHF. CDR3 DNA sequence: TGCGCCAGCAGTGACCGCGACAGGGGAAGCAATCAGCCCCAGCATTTT. The chain carries TRBV10-2 and TRBJ1-5; 8 bases match TRBD1. Germline V CDR1 and CDR2: WSHSY, SAAADI. The CDR3 is made up of 16 amino acids. With V trimmed by 3 bases and J by 1 base, 5 bases remained unmatched.

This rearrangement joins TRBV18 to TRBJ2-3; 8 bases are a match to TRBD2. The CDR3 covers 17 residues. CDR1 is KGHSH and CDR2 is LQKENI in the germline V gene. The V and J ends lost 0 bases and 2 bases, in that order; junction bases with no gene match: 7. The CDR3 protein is CASSPPVTGRATDTQYF. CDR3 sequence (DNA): TGTGCCAGCTCACCACCGGTTACCGGGAGGGCCACAGATACGCAGTATTTT.

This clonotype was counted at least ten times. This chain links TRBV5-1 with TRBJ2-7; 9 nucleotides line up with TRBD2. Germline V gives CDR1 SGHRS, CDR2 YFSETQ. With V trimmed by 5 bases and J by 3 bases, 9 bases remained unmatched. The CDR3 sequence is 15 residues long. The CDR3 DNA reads TGCGCCAGCAGACCCAACCTAGCGGGGCTCTACGAGCAGTACTTC. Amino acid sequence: CASRPNLAGLYEQYF.

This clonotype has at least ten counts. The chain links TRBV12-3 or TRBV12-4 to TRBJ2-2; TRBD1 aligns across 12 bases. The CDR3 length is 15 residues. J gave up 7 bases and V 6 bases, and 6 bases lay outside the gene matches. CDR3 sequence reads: CASRGTGGDVGELFF. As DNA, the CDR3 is TGTGCCAGCAGAGGGACAGGGGGCGACGTCGGGGAGCTGTTTTTT.

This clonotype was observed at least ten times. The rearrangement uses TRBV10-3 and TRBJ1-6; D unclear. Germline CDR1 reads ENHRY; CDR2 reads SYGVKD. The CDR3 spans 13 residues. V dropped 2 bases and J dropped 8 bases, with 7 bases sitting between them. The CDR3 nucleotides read TGTGCCATCAGTGAGGGTCGGGATTCACCCCTCCACTTT. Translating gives CAISEGRDSPLHF.